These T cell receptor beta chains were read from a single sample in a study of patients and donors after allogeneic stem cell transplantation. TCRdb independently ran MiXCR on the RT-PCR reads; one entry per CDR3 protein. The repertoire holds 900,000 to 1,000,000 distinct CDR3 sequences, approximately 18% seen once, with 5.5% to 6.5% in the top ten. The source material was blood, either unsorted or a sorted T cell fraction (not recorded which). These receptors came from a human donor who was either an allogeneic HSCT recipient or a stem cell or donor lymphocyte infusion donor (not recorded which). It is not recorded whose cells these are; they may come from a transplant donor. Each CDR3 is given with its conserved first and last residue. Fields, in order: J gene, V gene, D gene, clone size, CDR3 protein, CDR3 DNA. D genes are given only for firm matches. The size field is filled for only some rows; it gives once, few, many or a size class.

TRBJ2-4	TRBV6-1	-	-	CASSGGSERRNIQYF	TGTGCCAGCAGTGGGGGATCCGAAAGAAGAAACATTCAGTACTTC
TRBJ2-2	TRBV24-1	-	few	CATSDSFQPNTGELFF	TGTGCCACCAGTGATTCCTTTCAGCCAAACACCGGGGAGCTGTTTTTT
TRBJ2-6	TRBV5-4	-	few	CASSLGPTGLSSGANVLTF	TGTGCCAGCAGCTTGGGACCGACAGGATTGAGCTCTGGGGCCAACGTCCTGACTTTC
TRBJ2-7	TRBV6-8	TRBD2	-	CASSYSGRPPGLGVYEQYF	TGTGCCAGCAGTTACTCAGGTCGTCCACCGGGACTAGGGGTCTACGAGCAGTACTTC
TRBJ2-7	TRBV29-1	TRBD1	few	CSVPGTARNSYEQYF	TGCAGCGTGCCAGGGACAGCCCGGAACTCCTACGAGCAGTACTTC
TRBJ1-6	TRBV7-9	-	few	CASSLDGLYNSPLHF	TGTGCCAGCAGCTTAGACGGACTTTATAATTCACCCCTCCACTTT
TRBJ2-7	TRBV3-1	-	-	CASSHKYSYEQYF	TGTGCCAGCAGCCATAAATACTCCTACGAGCAGTACTTC
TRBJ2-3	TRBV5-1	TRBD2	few	CASSAGTSGGTTDTQYF	TGCGCCAGCAGCGCCGGGACTAGCGGGGGCACCACAGATACGCAGTATTTT
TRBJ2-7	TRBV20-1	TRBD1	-	CSAPKAHRGLNSYEQYF	TGCAGTGCCCCCAAGGCCCACAGGGGCCTTAACTCCTACGAGCAGTACTTC
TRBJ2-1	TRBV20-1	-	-	CSAAYRDEQFF	TGCAGTGCTGCATACCGGGATGAGCAGTTCTTC
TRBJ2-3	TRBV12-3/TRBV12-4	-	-	CASSSIRDTQYF	TGTGCCAGCAGCTCAATTCGGGATACGCAGTATTTT
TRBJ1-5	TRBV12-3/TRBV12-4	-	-	CASSLASGGMSNQPQHF	TGTGCCAGCAGTTTAGCGAGCGGGGGAATGAGCAATCAGCCCCAGCATTTT
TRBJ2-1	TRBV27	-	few	CASRPQAGSNNEQFF	TGTGCCAGCAGGCCCCAAGCAGGATCAAACAATGAGCAGTTCTTC
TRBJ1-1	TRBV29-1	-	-	CSVRGRTAAIRGNTEAFF	TGCAGCGTCCGAGGGCGTACAGCGGCGATAAGGGGGAACACTGAAGCTTTCTTT
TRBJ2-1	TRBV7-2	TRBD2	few	CASSSRTRGRPNEQFF	TGTGCCAGCAGCTCAAGGACTAGGGGACGTCCCAATGAGCAGTTCTTC
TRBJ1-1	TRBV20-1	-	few	CSASSGKGTEAFF	TGCAGTGCTAGTTCAGGGAAGGGCACTGAAGCTTTCTTT
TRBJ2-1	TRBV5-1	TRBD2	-	CASSLPELAGASNEQFF	TGCGCCAGCAGCCTTCCCGAACTAGCGGGAGCGTCCAATGAGCAGTTCTTC
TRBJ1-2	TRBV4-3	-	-	CASSRSGFNYGYTF	TGCGCCAGCAGCCGATCAGGATTTAACTATGGCTACACCTTC
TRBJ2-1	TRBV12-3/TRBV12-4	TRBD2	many	CASSPWASGSYEQFF	TGTGCCAGCAGTCCCTGGGCTAGCGGGAGCTATGAGCAGTTCTTC
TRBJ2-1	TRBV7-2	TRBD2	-	CASSPSGEVGNEQFF	TGTGCCAGCAGCCCCAGCGGGGAGGTTGGAAATGAGCAGTTCTTC
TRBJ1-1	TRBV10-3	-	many	CAINTDRAFF	TGTGCCATCAATACGGATCGAGCTTTCTTT
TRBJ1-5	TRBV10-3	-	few	CAISGNFDRSSNQPQHF	TGTGCCATCAGTGGGAATTTCGACAGGAGTAGCAATCAGCCCCAGCATTTT
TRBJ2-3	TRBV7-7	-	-	CASSPGLSPPDTQYF	TGTGCTAGCAGCCCGGGACTCTCCCCGCCAGATACGCAGTATTTT
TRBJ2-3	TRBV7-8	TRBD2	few	CASSLDGTSGITQYF	TGTGCCAGCAGCTTAGATGGGACTAGCGGGATAACGCAGTATTTT
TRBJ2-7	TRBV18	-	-	CASSPPSVTYEQYF	TGTGCCAGCTCACCACCGAGTGTTACCTACGAGCAGTACTTC
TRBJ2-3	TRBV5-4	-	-	CASSLALRKGADTQYF	TGTGCCAGCAGCTTGGCCCTCAGGAAGGGCGCAGATACGCAGTATTTT
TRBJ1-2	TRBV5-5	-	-	CASSLSRPYGYTF	TGTGCCAGCAGCTTGTCTCGCCCCTATGGCTACACCTTC
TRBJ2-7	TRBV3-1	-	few	CASSQGLWGSYEQYF	TGTGCCAGCAGCCAAGGACTCTGGGGGTCCTACGAGCAGTACTTC
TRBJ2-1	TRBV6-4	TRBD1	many	CASSLQGSSYNEQFF	TGTGCCAGCAGTTTACAGGGGAGCTCCTACAATGAGCAGTTCTTC
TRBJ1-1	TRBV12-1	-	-	CASSSRPGTTNTEAFF	TGTGCCAGCAGCTCCAGACCGGGGACAACAAACACTGAAGCTTTCTTT
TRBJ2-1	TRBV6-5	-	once	CASSYSIGSGLNEQFF	TGTGCCAGCAGTTACTCAATTGGATCGGGGCTCAATGAGCAGTTCTTC
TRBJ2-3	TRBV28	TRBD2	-	CASSNSLAGVADTQYF	TGTGCCAGCAGTAACTCGCTAGCGGGAGTCGCAGATACGCAGTATTTT
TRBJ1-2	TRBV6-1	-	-	CASIPDSSYGYTF	TGTGCCAGCATTCCCGACAGTAGCTATGGCTACACCTTC
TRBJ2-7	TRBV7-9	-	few	CASSPITYEQYF	TGTGCCAGCAGCCCCATAACCTACGAGCAGTACTTC
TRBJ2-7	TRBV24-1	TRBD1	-	CATSDSTGVTYEQYF	TGTGCCACCAGTGATTCGACAGGGGTCACCTACGAGCAGTACTTC
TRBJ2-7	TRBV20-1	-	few	CSARARDARAEQYF	TGCAGTGCTAGAGCTCGAGACGCACGTGCCGAGCAGTACTTC
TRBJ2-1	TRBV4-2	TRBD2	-	CASSQVPGTSGRGDEQFF	TGTGCCAGCAGCCAGGTTCCCGGGACTAGCGGGAGGGGCGATGAGCAGTTCTTC
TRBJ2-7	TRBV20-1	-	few	CSARIRISSYEQYF	TGCAGTGCTAGAATCAGAATCAGCTCCTACGAGCAGTACTTC
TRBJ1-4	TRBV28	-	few	CASTAAGDRNEKLFF	TGTGCCAGCACCGCGGCCGGGGATCGGAATGAAAAACTGTTTTTT
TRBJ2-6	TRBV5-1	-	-	CASSSSPETNVLTF	TGCGCCAGCAGCTCAAGTCCCGAGACCAACGTCCTGACTTTC
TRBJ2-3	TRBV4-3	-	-	CASSHLDAGGTDTQYF	TGCGCCAGCAGCCATTTGGACGCAGGAGGAACAGATACGCAGTATTTT
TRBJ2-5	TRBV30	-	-	CAWSVVEETQYF	TGTGCCTGGAGTGTTGTCGAGGAGACCCAGTACTTC
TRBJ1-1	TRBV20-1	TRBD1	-	CSASGQGATEAFF	TGCAGTGCTAGTGGGCAGGGGGCGACTGAAGCTTTCTTT
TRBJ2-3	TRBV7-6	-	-	CASSVEAAPTDTQYF	TGTGCCAGCAGCGTCGAGGCGGCGCCCACAGATACGCAGTATTTT
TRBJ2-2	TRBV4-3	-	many	CASSPILNTGELFF	TGCGCCAGCAGCCCCATATTGAACACCGGGGAGCTGTTTTTT
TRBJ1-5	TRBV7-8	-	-	CASSGQRPSNQPQHF	TGTGCCAGCAGCGGACAGCGCCCGTCCAATCAGCCCCAGCATTTT
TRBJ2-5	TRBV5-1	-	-	CASRILPYVQETQYF	TGCGCCAGCAGAATCCTCCCGTACGTCCAAGAGACCCAGTACTTC